These 13 T cell receptor beta chains were sequenced from one sample in a study of cytomegalovirus exposure and HLA in healthy donors. PCR involved 60 Vbeta and 13 Jbeta primers. Clones were sequenced by immunoSEQ multiplex PCR, and TCRdb holds only the in-frame ones, with some missing. The table shows about 190,000 clones, with about 87% occurring only once. The specimen was PBMCs. These receptors were collected from a woman between 18 and 30 years old in good health and CMV-seronegative.

J is TRBJ2-7 and V is TRBV28; 9 bases agree with TRBD1. Germline V CDR1 and CDR2: MDHEN, SYDVKM. This CDR3 is built from 14 residues. Trimming cost V 7 bases and J 4 bases; bases outside gene matches: 8. For the CDR3, the DNA is TGTGCCAGCATCCCCGGGACAGGGTCTTACGAGCAGTACTTC. It encodes CASIPGTGSYEQYF.

This clone was counted a few times. This chain's CDR3 is CAISQGQTLTEAFF. The CDR3 DNA sequence: TGTGCCATCAGCCAGGGACAGACGTTAACTGAAGCTTTCTTT. The chain recombines TRBV10-3 with TRBJ1-1, with 7 bases lining up with TRBD1. Germline V gene sequence: CDR1 ENHRY, CDR2 SYGVKD. The CDR3 has 14 residues. Unmatched junction bases numbered 9, after V lost 6 bases and J lost 5 bases.

This chain joins TRBV28 and TRBJ1-2, with D unclear. V was trimmed by 6 bases and J by 5 bases, leaving 13 bases between them. This CDR3 comprises 13 residues. Germline V CDR1 and CDR2: MDHEN, SYDVKM. The CDR3 DNA follows: TGTGCCAGCAGACCCCCGGGTCTGTATGGCTACACCTTC. This translates into CASRPPGLYGYTF.

The gene calls are TRBV10-2 and TRBJ2-1; the match to TRBD2 covers 9 bases. The germline V gene encodes CDR1 WSHSY and CDR2 SAAADI. CDR3 size: 17 residues. V lost 5 bases and J lost 8; bases outside the gene matches: 16. Here the CDR3 DNA reads TGCGCCAGCAGTACTAGACCTGGGACTAGCCCTCGAGATGAGCAGTTCTTC. The encoded protein is CASSTRPGTSPRDEQFF.

This chain connects TRBV30 to TRBJ2-3; TRBD1 matches 7 bases. In germline, CDR1 is GTSNPN, CDR2 SVGIG (reference sequence). V lost 2 bases and J lost 1; bases outside the gene matches: 9. CDR3 size: 16 residues. The DNA of the CDR3 is TGTGCCTGGAGTTCTTATAAGCAGGGGGGCACAGATACGCAGTATTTT. Translation gives CAWSSYKQGGTDTQYF. Full variable domain (rest looked up from reference TRBV30 and TRBJ2-3): SQTIHQWPATLVQPVGSPLSLECTVEGTSNPNLYWYRQAAGRGLQLLFYSVGIGQISSEVPQNLSASRPQDRQFILSSKKLLLSDSGFYLCAWSSYKQGGTDTQYFGPGTRLTVL.

The gene calls are TRBV5-1 and TRBJ2-6; D remains unclear. The ends were cut back, 4 bases at V and 0 bases at J, with 20 bases in the middle. This CDR3 comprises 19 residues. The germline gives CDR1 SGHRS, CDR2 YFSETQ. The CDR3 nucleotides read TGCGCCAGCAGCCCCGGTGACACTTGGTATTTCTCTGGGGCCAACGTCCTGACTTTC. Protein: CASSPGDTWYFSGANVLTF.

This chain joins TRBV28 and TRBJ2-7; D remains unclear. V lost 6 bases, J lost 0 bases, and 15 bases lay in between. Germline lookup yields CDR1 MDHEN and CDR2 SYDVKM. This CDR3 region has 15 residues. The CDR3 protein is CASSAQSDGSYEQYF. The CDR3 DNA is TGTGCCAGCAGCGCCCAGAGCGACGGCTCCTACGAGCAGTACTTC. The complete variable domain, with remaining parts taken from reference TRBV28 and TRBJ2-7, reads DVKVTQSSRYLVKRTGEKVFLECVQDMDHENMFWYRQDPGLGLRLIYFSYDVKMKEKGDIPEGYSVSREKKERFSLILESASTNQTSMYLCASSAQSDGSYEQYFGPGTRLTVT.

This chain uses TRBV5-1 with TRBJ1-1; D possibly corresponds to TRBD1 (5 bases). Germline V gene lookup returns CDR1 SGHRS and CDR2 YFSETQ. Trimming left V 7 bases short and J 0 bases short, with 16 bases between. The CDR3 length is 15 residues. This chain's CDR3 is CASAQSGFMNTEAFF. The CDR3 DNA reads as TGCGCCAGCGCCCAGTCAGGGTTCATGAACACTGAAGCTTTCTTT.

CDR3: CASSQEGRGGCTDTQYF. The CDR3 nucleotides are TGTGCCAGCAGCCAAGAGGGTCGAGGGGGCTGCACAGATACGCAGTATTTT. The rearrangement uses TRBV4-2 and TRBJ2-3; 7 positions agree with TRBD1. V shed 0 bases, J shed 1 base, and the junction held 7 bases outside the gene matches. The length of the CDR3 is 17 residues. The V gene's germline CDR1 is LGHNA and CDR2 YNFKEQ.

V gene TRBV7-9 combines with J gene TRBJ2-7, with D tentatively TRBD1 (7 bases). The CDR3 sequence is 13 residues long. Trimming stripped 11 bases from V and 6 bases from J, with 20 bases between. In germline, CDR1 is SEHNR, CDR2 FQNEAQ (reference sequence). The CDR3 DNA reads TGTGCCTGTGACGACAGGGAGGCTGGCGAGCAGTACTTC. Protein sequence: CACDDREAGEQYF.

The sample holds a few counts of this clone. This chain uses TRBV5-6 with TRBJ1-5; 8 bases agree with TRBD1. This CDR3 region has 15 residues. V lost 2 bases to trimming and J lost 7 bases; unmatched junction nucleotides: 8. Per the germline V gene, CDR1 is SGHDT and CDR2 is YYEEEE. The CDR3 coding sequence is TGTGCCAGCAGCTTCAAAGACAGGGGAGGACAGCCCCAGCATTTT. Protein sequence: CASSFKDRGGQPQHF.

V gene TRBV6-6 combines with J gene TRBJ1-6; 7 nucleotides line up with TRBD1. CDR3 length equals 14 residues. Germline-derived CDR1 and CDR2 are MNHNY and SVGAGI (reference sequence). With V trimmed by 7 bases and J by 7 bases, 7 bases remained unmatched. CDR3 residues: CASNLDRRNSPLHF. The CDR3 DNA reads as TGTGCCAGCAATTTGGACAGGAGGAATTCACCCCTCCACTTT.

This rearrangement joins TRBV7-9 to TRBJ2-7, with 8 nucleotides matching TRBD1. V shed 5 bases, J shed 2 bases, and the junction held 5 bases outside the gene matches. Germline V gene sequence: CDR1 SEHNR, CDR2 FQNEAQ (reference sequence). CDR3 length: 14 residues. The CDR3 loop is CASSTPGQAYEQYF. Written as DNA, the CDR3 is TGTGCCAGCAGCACACCGGGACAGGCCTACGAGCAGTACTTC.